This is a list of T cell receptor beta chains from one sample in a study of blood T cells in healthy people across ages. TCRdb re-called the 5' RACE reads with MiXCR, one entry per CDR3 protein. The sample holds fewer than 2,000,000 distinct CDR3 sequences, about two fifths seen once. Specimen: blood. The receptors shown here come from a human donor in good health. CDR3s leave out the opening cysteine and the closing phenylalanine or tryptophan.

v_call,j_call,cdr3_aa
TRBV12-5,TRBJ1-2,ASGSGLWDDYGYT
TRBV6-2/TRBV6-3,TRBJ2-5,ASRDRTSGRETQY
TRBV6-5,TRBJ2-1,ASSYSRGGTEQF
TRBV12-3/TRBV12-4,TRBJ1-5,ASSFRQPNQPQH
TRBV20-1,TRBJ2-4,SAGRLTGAKNIQY
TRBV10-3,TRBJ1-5,AISEGGPYSNQPQH
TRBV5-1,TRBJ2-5,ASWAGTGAYEQY
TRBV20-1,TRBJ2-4,SAKVRLAKNIQY
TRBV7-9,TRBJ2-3,ASSSTIAASTDTQY
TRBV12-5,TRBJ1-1,ASARGGTGAF
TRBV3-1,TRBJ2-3,ASSQEVTAGTDTQY
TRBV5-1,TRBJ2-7,ASSLAPPDSDYGQY
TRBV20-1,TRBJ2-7,SARDPLFRSYEQY
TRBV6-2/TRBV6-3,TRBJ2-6,ASSYGGRDSGANVRT
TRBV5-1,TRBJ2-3,ASKTSGFTDTQY
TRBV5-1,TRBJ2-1,ASSPRERTEQF
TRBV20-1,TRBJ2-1,SAGLAGGLSYNEQF
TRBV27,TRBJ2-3,GSTWGGGWTDTQY
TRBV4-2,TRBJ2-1,ASSREAVGGLGPLSEQF
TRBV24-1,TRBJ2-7,ATSDTGTGSPYEQY
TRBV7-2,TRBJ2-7,ASSSEPTYEQY
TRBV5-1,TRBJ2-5,ASSLIAAGETQY
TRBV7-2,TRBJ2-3,ASSSLTSGRLSQY
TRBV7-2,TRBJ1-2,ASIRTVNYGYT
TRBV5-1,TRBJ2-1,ASRRGEIDYNEQF